A single sample is the source of the 15 T cell receptor beta chains below, sequenced in a study of cytomegalovirus exposure and HLA in healthy donors. Both 60 Vbeta primers and 13 Jbeta primers went into the PCR. Clones were sequenced by immunoSEQ multiplex PCR, and TCRdb holds only the in-frame ones, with some missing. The data contain about 220,000 clones, about 81% of them singletons. Sequenced input: PBMCs. Source of these receptors: a woman in her forties in good health and CMV-seropositive.

The genes are TRBV4-1 and TRBJ2-7, with TRBD1 as a possible D gene (6 bases). V lost 0 bases and J lost 3, with 15 bases in between. Germline assignment: CDR1 MGHRA and CDR2 YSYEKL. This CDR3 is 16 amino acids long. CDR3 bases: TGCGCCAGCAGCCAAGAGCAGGTGGGGGCAATCTACGAGCAGTACTTC. Translated, it gives CASSQEQVGAIYEQYF.

This sequence joins TRBV4-3 and TRBJ1-6, with 8 bases matching TRBD1. With V trimmed by 0 bases and J by 9 bases, 7 bases remained unmatched. CDR1 LGHNA and CDR2 YSLEER come from the germline V gene. This CDR3 has 16 amino acids. The CDR3 reads CASSQEPTGETSPLHF. The CDR3 nucleotides are TGCGCCAGCAGCCAAGAACCGACAGGGGAGACTTCACCCCTCCACTTT.

This clone has more than one count but fewer than ten. The J gene is TRBJ1-5, the V gene TRBV10-3; 10 nucleotides align to TRBD1. V shed 5 bases and J 0 bases; nucleotides not matched to a gene: 10. Germline CDR1 and CDR2: ENHRY and SYGVKD. The CDR3 covers 18 residues. The CDR3 coding sequence is TGTGCCATCAGTCCTGGACAGGGGGGACCCTATAGCAATCAGCCCCAGCATTTT. This codes for CAISPGQGGPYSNQPQHF.

The CDR3 nucleotides are TGTGCCAGCAGTTTCGGTGTTTCGATTGACATTACTAACTATGGCTACACCTTC. Its translation is CASSFGVSIDITNYGYTF. V is TRBV5-4 and J is TRBJ1-2; no clear D. This CDR3 comprises 18 residues. CDR1 is SGHNT and CDR2 is YYREEE in the germline V gene (reference sequence). V gave up 5 bases and J gave up 0 bases, with 23 bases separating them.

This clone was found once. V gene TRBV18 combines with J gene TRBJ2-7, with TRBD1 as a possible D gene (6 bases). Deletions cut 0 bases from V and 3 bases from J, with 6 bases between. The CDR3 is 13 amino acids. Germline loops: CDR1 KGHSH, CDR2 LQKENI. The CDR3 DNA is TGTGCCAGCTCACCACCGGACAGCTACGAGCAGTACTTC. This translates into CASSPPDSYEQYF.

For this clone: Other DNA sequences in this specimen translate into the identical CDR3. The chain employs TRBV19 and TRBJ1-1, with D possibly matching TRBD1 (6 bases). In germline, CDR1 is LNHDA, CDR2 SQIVND (reference sequence). V was cut by 4 bases and J by 4 bases, with 10 bases left in between. The CDR3 contains 13 residues. This CDR3 is CASSNGRGTEAFF. For the CDR3, the DNA is TGTGCCAGTAGTAACGGCAGGGGCACTGAAGCTTTCTTT.

This clone has only a few counts. The chain employs TRBV5-5 and TRBJ1-2; D call uncertain. Trimming stripped 1 base from V and 0 bases from J, with 10 bases between. The CDR3 length is 15 residues. Germline CDR1 SGHKS, CDR2 YYEKEE (reference sequence). The CDR3 reads CASSLSPSTNYGYTF. CDR3 DNA: TGTGCCAGCAGCTTGTCTCCGTCTACTAACTATGGCTACACCTTC. Full variable domain (missing parts from reference TRBV5-5 and TRBJ1-2): DAGVTQSPTHLIKTRGQQVTLRCSPISGHKSVSWYQQVLGQGPQFIFQYYEKEERGRGNFPDRFSARQFPNYSSELNVNALLLGDSALYLCASSLSPSTNYGYTFGSGTRLTVV.

This chain links TRBV11-3 with TRBJ1-1; 9 bases align to TRBD1. V lost 5 bases and J lost 1; bases outside the gene matches: 5. This CDR3 contains 15 residues. Germline CDR1 reads SGHNT; CDR2 reads YENEEA. The CDR3 here is CASSTRQGGNTEAFF. The DNA of the CDR3 is TGTGCCAGCAGCACTAGACAGGGGGGGAACACTGAAGCTTTCTTT.

The chain employs TRBV30 and TRBJ2-5; 9 nucleotides line up with TRBD1. This CDR3 region has 16 residues. In germline, CDR1 is GTSNPN, CDR2 SVGIG (reference sequence). J lost 5 bases, V lost 1 base, and 11 bases had no gene match. CDR3 sequence: CAWSGWGDRGRETQYF. DNA of the CDR3: TGTGCCTGGAGTGGATGGGGAGACAGGGGGAGGGAGACCCAGTACTTC.

The rearrangement links TRBV30 to TRBJ1-1; D perhaps matches TRBD1 (5 bases). Germline CDR1 GTSNPN, CDR2 SVGIG (reference sequence). V shed 4 bases and J shed 0 bases, with 12 bases lying between them. This CDR3 is built from 14 residues. CDR3 DNA: TGTGCCTGGAAGAAGCGGGGGATGAACACTGAAGCTTTCTTT. This sequence encodes CAWKKRGMNTEAFF.

The chain employs TRBV5-1 and TRBJ2-7, with 8 bases fitting TRBD1. This CDR3 region has 14 residues. Germline V gives CDR1 SGHRS, CDR2 YFSETQ. The V and J ends lost 4 bases and 0 bases, in that order; junction bases with no gene match: 3. The CDR3: CASSTDRVSYEQYF. The CDR3 nucleotides read TGCGCCAGCAGCACGGACAGGGTCTCCTACGAGCAGTACTTC.

The J gene is TRBJ2-5, the V gene TRBV18, with TRBD1 matching over 9 bases. The CDR3 length is 18 residues. Germline lookup yields CDR1 KGHSH and CDR2 LQKENI. Trimming at V came to 3 bases and at J to 2 bases, leaving 13 bases not matched to a gene. DNA of the CDR3: TGTGCCAGCTCACCGACTTGGGACAGGGCGCGGACGCAAGAGACCCAGTACTTC. It codes for CASSPTWDRARTQETQYF.

The rearrangement uses TRBV6-1 and TRBJ2-7; D is perhaps TRBD2 (5 bases). CDR1 and CDR2 (germline): MNHNS, SASEGT. The CDR3 is made up of 14 amino acids. The germline V and J ends were trimmed by 2 bases and 2 bases, with 10 bases remaining between them. The CDR3 reads CASSEQVTTYEQYF. CDR3 nucleotides: TGTGCCAGCAGTGAACAGGTGACTACCTACGAGCAGTACTTC.

V and J are TRBV18 and TRBJ2-1; possible D gene TRBD2, 6 bases. V shed 1 base and J shed 0 bases, with 22 bases lying between them. Germline V gene sequence: CDR1 KGHSH, CDR2 LQKENI. There are 20 residues in the CDR3. The DNA for the CDR3 is TGTGCCAGCTCACCACGGAGGGGAGATTACCGAAGGAGCTCCTACAATGAGCAGTTCTTC. Translated: CASSPRRGDYRRSSYNEQFF.

The chain has TRBV5-1 and TRBJ1-1, with D maybe TRBD1 (5 bases). Germline V gene data show CDR1 as SGHRS and CDR2 as YFSETQ. This CDR3 region has 14 residues. V shed 5 bases and J shed 4 bases, with 15 bases lying between them. As DNA, the CDR3 is TGCGCCAGCAGGGATCAGGGTAGGGTCACTGAAGCTTTCTTT. This codes for CASRDQGRVTEAFF.